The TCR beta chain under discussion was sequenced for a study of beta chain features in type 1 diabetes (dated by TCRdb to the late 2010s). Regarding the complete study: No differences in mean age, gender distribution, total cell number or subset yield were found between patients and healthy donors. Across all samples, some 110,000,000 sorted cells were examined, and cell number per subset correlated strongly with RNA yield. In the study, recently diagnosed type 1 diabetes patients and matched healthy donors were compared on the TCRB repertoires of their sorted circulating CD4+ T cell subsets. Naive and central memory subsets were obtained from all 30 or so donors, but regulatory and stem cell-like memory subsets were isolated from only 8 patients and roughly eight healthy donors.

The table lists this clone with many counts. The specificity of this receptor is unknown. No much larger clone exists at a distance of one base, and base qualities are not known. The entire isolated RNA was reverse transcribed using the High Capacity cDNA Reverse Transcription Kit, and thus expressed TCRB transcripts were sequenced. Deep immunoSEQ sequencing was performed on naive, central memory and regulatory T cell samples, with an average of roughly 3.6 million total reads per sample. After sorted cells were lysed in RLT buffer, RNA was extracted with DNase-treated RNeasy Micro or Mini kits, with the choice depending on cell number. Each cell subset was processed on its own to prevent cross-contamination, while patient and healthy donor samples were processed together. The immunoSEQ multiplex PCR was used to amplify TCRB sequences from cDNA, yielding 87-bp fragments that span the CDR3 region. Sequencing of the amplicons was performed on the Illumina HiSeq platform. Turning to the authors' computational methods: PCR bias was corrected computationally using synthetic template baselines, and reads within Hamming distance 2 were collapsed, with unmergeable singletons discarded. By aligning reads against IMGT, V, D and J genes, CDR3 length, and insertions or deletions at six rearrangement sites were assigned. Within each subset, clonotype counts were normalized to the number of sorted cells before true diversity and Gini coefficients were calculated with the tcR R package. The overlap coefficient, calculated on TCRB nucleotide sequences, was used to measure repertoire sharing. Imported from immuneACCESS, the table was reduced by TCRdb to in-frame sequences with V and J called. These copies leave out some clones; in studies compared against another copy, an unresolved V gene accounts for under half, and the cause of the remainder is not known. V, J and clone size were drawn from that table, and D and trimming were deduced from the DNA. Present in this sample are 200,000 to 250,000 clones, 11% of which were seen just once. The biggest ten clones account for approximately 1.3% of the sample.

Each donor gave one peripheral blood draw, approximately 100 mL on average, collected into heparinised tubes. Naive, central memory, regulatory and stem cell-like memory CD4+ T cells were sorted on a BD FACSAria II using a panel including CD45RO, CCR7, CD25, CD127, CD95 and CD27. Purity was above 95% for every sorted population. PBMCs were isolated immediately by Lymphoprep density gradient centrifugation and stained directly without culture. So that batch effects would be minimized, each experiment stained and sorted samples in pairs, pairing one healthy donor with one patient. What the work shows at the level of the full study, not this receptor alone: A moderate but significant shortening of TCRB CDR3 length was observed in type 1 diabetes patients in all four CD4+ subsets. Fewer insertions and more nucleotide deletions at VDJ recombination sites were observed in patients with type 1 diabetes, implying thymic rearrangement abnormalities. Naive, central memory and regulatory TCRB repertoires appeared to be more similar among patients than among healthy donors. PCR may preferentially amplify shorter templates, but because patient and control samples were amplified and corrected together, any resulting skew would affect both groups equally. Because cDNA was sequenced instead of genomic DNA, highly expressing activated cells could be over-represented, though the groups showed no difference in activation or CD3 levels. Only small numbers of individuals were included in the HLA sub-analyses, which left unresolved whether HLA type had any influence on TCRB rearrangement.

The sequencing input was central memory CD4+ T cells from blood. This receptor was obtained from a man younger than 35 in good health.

At the DNA level, the sequence is TGTGCCAGCAGCTTATCGGGGACAGGGGCTTTCTTT. Its protein is CASSLSGTGAFF. In this chain, TRBV7-8 is recombined with TRBJ1-1; 9 bases in the junction line up with TRBD1. The CDR3 numbers 12 residues from cysteine through phenylalanine. Here the CDR3 DNA is all that survives: 36 bases in frame from base 1. CDR1 is given as SGHVS and CDR2 as FQNEAQ, both from the germline V gene. The V end gives up 2 bases and the J end 11 bases, leaving 3 bases in the junction not matched to a gene.